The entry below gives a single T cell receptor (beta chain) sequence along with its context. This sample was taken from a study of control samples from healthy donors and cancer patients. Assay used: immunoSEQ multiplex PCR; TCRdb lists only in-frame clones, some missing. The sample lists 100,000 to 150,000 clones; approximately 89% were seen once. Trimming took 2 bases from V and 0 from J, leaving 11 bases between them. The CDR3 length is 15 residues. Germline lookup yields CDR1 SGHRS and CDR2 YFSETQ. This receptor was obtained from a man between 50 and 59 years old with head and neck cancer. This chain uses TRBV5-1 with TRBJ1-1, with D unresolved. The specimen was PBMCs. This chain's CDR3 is CASSFNMGMNTEAFF. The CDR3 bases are TGCGCCAGCAGCTTTAATATGGGAATGAACACTGAAGCTTTCTTT.